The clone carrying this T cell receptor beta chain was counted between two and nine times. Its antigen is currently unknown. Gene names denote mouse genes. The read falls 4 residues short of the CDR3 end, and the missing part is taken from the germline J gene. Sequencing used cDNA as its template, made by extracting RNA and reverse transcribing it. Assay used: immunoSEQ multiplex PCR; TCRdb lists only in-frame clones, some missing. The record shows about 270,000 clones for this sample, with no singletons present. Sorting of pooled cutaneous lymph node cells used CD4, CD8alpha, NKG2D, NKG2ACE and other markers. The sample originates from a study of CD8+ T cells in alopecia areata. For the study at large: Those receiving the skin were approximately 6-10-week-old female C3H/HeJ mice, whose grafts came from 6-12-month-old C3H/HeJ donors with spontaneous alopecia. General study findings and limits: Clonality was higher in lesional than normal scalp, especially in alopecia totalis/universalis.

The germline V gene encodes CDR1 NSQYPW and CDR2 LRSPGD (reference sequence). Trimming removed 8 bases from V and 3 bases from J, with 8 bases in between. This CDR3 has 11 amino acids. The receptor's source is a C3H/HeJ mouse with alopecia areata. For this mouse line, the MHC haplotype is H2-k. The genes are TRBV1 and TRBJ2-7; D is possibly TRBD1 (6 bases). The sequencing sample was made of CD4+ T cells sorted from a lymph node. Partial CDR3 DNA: TGCACCTGCTCAGGGGTCTAT. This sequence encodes CTCSGVY. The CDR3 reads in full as CTCSGVYEQYF.